The 25 T cell receptor beta chains below come from one sample, sequenced in a study of circulating and synovial CD4+ cells in juvenile arthritis. Assay: immunoSEQ multiplex PCR; the TCRdb copy retains only in-frame clones and omits some. The table includes over 30,000 clones, around 96% detected once. The specimen sequenced was CD4+ T cells from blood. These receptors all come from a human donor with juvenile idiopathic arthritis.

The chain carries TRBV5-6 and TRBJ1-1; TRBD1 aligns across 10 bases. With 2 bases clipped from V and 4 bases from J, the junction kept 8 bases outside the gene matches. Germline CDR1 SGHDT, CDR2 YYEEEE. The CDR3 contains 16 residues. This chain's CDR3 is CASSFPTGGGGTEAFF. The CDR3, as DNA: TGTGCCAGCAGCTTCCCGACAGGGGGCGGTGGCACTGAAGCTTTCTTT.

V usage is TRBV7-2 and J usage is TRBJ1-5; the D is unclear. Germline V CDR1 and CDR2: SGHTA, FQGNSA. Trimming cost V 4 bases and J 0 bases, with 4 bases left between them. The CDR3 is 13 residues long. The CDR3: CASSSYSNQPQHF. The CDR3 DNA is TGTGCCAGCAGCTCCTATAGCAATCAGCCCCAGCATTTT.

The rearrangement uses TRBV19 and TRBJ2-7, with a weak D call TRBD2 (5 bases). The CDR3 is 13 amino acids. V lost 6 bases to trimming and J lost 4 bases, with 13 bases between them. CDR1 is LNHDA and CDR2 is SQIVND in the germline V gene (reference sequence). CDR3 loop: CASRRDYEYEQYF. The CDR3 DNA reads as TGTGCCAGTAGGAGGGATTACGAGTACGAGCAGTACTTC.

The chain is built from TRBV2 and TRBJ2-5; 8 bases match TRBD1. The assigned J gene may be wrong: the sequence end matches TRBJ2-7 better. CDR1 and CDR2 from the germline V gene are SNHLY and FYNNEI. CDR3 length: 12 amino acids. CDR3 DNA sequence: TGTGCCAGCTTACAGGGGGGCTACGAGCAGTACTTC. This codes for CASLQGGYEQYF.

This sequence joins TRBV6-5 and TRBJ1-3, with a possible D match to TRBD1 (5 bases). Per the germline V gene, CDR1 is MNHEY and CDR2 is SVGAGI. This CDR3 region has 14 residues. V was clipped by 6 bases and J by 4 bases, with 13 bases between them. CDR3 sequence (DNA): TGTGCCAGCAGGGCTACCTCAGGGGGAAACACCATATATTTT. Encoded protein: CASRATSGGNTIYF.

The chain combines TRBV19 with TRBJ2-3, with D possibly matching TRBD2 (7 bases). This CDR3 has 15 residues. Germline V gene data show CDR1 as LNHDA and CDR2 as SQIVND (reference sequence). V was pared by 4 bases and J by 4 bases, with 15 bases between. The chain's CDR3 is CASSTDRGASDTQYF. Written as DNA, the CDR3 is TGTGCCAGTAGTACCGACCGGGGGGCCTCAGATACGCAGTATTTT.

CDR3 loop: CASSLASGDYGYTF. For the CDR3, the DNA is TGCGCCAGCAGCTTGGCATCAGGCGACTATGGCTACACCTTC. The chain employs TRBV5-1 and TRBJ1-2; unclear D gene. Deletions cut 0 bases from V and 3 bases from J, with 9 bases between. This CDR3 has 14 amino acids. Germline V gene data show CDR1 as SGHRS and CDR2 as YFSETQ.

This clone occurred once. The chain uses TRBV19 and TRBJ1-5, with 8 bases identical to TRBD1. CDR1 is LNHDA, CDR2 SQIVND, per germline (reference sequence). The V and J ends lost 5 bases and 4 bases, in that order; junction bases with no gene match: 4. The CDR3 has 14 amino acids. The CDR3 region has the DNA TGTGCCAGTAGTTACAGGGGGAAGAATCAGCCCCAGCATTTT. It codes for CASSYRGKNQPQHF.

The V and J genes are TRBV9 and TRBJ1-5; D may be TRBD1 (5 bases). V was trimmed by 0 bases and J by 6 bases, leaving 13 bases between them. The CDR3 is 15 amino acids. Germline V gene lookup returns CDR1 SGDLS and CDR2 YYNGEE. Here the CDR3 DNA reads TGTGCCAGCAGCGTAGGGGGGGAAGTCTTTCAGCCCCAGCATTTT. Protein: CASSVGGEVFQPQHF.

The rearrangement links TRBV19 to TRBJ1-1; 7 bases align to TRBD1. V shed 4 bases, J shed 3 bases, and the junction held 2 bases outside the gene matches. Germline assignment: CDR1 LNHDA and CDR2 SQIVND (reference sequence). The CDR3 has 13 residues. CDR3 in amino acids: CASSTDRDTEAFF. In DNA, the CDR3 is TGTGCCAGTAGTACAGACAGGGACACTGAAGCTTTCTTT. The variable domain in full, completed from reference TRBV19 and TRBJ1-1, reads DGGITQSPKYLFRKEGQNVTLSCEQNLNHDAMYWYRQDPGQGLRLIYYSQIVNDFQKGDIAEGYSVSREKKESFPLTVTSAQKNPTAFYLCASSTDRDTEAFFGQGTRLTVV.

This chain joins TRBV10-3 and TRBJ1-2; 7 nucleotides match TRBD1. The CDR3 spans 13 residues. Germline assignment: CDR1 ENHRY and CDR2 SYGVKD. V was pared by 2 bases and J by 13 bases, with 10 bases of the junction left unmatched. The CDR3, as DNA: TGTGCCATCAGTGAGAATGACAGGGCCACCGCCACCTTC. Its protein product is CAISENDRATATF.

The J gene is TRBJ1-4, the V gene TRBV2; unclear D gene. The V end lost 3 bases, the J end lost 5 bases, and 13 bases lay between the germline ends. This CDR3 is built from 15 residues. The V gene's germline CDR1 is SNHLY and CDR2 FYNNEI. The CDR3 here is CASSDVGRKNEKLFF. The CDR3 DNA reads TGTGCCAGCAGTGATGTGGGCAGAAAGAATGAAAAACTGTTTTTT.

CDR3 DNA: TGCGCCAGCGGGGGACTAGCGGGTTGCAATGAGCAGTTCTTC. Protein: CASGGLAGCNEQFF. V and J are TRBV4-1 and TRBJ2-1; 12 bases map to TRBD2. This CDR3 has 14 amino acids. Losses at the gene ends were 8 bases for V and 6 bases for J; bases not matched to a gene: 5. Germline values: CDR1 MGHRA, CDR2 YSYEKL.

This chain uses TRBV4-2 with TRBJ2-2, with 7 bases aligning to TRBD2. The CDR3 loop spans 17 amino acids. CDR1 LGHNA and CDR2 YNFKEQ come from the germline V gene. Germline trimming cut 0 bases from V and 1 base from J; bases unmatched to any gene: 5. The CDR3 coding sequence is TGTGCCAGCAGCCAAGATAAGGCTAGCGGGAACACCGGGGAGCTGTTTTTT. It translates to CASSQDKASGNTGELFF.

CDR3 sequence: CATSRDSRYEQYF. In DNA, the CDR3 is TGTGCCACCAGCAGAGATAGTCGGTACGAGCAGTACTTC. The chain links TRBV15 to TRBJ2-7; D unclear. V was shortened by 0 bases and J by 4 bases, with 7 bases between the two germline ends. The CDR3 has 13 amino acids. Per germline, CDR1 LNHNV and CDR2 YYDKDF (reference sequence).

The chain has TRBV6-5 and TRBJ2-3, with D uncertain. V lost 5 bases and J lost 1, with 4 bases in between. This CDR3 comprises 12 residues. Per germline, CDR1 MNHEY and CDR2 SVGAGI. CDR3 sequence reads: CASSPGTDTQYF. CDR3 DNA sequence: TGTGCCAGCAGTCCCGGCACAGATACGCAGTATTTT.

This clone was counted once. One end of the junction is discordant with germline, which a read error may explain. The V call is TRBV7-9, the J call TRBJ2-5, with D possibly being TRBD2 (6 bases). Looked up from germline, CDR1 is SEHNR and CDR2 is FQNEAQ (reference sequence). This CDR3 is 13 amino acids long. The CDR3 DNA sequence: TGTGCCAGCAGCTTAGCGGGGGGTCAAAGTAGGGACTTC. This codes for CASSLAGGQSRDF.

The chain joins TRBV19 to TRBJ2-7; 10 positions agree with TRBD2. Germline loops: CDR1 LNHDA, CDR2 SQIVND (reference sequence). V was clipped by 5 bases and J by 5 bases; unmatched bases: 6. There are 14 residues in the CDR3. The CDR3 DNA reads as TGTGCCAGTAGTTCTAGCGGGGGACTCCACGAGCAGTACTTC. Protein product: CASSSSGGLHEQYF.

The chain links TRBV7-6 to TRBJ2-1; 10 bases map to TRBD1. CDR3 length: 17 residues. Losses at the gene ends were 8 bases for V and 1 base for J; bases not matched to a gene: 11. The germline gives CDR1 SGHVS, CDR2 FNYEAQ. The CDR3 region has the DNA TGTGCCAGCGTGCGGGACAGGGGACCCATTTCCTACAATGAGCAGTTCTTC. Translating gives CASVRDRGPISYNEQFF.

This clone appeared a single time. The rearrangement joins TRBV10-3 to TRBJ1-2; maybe TRBD1 (6 bases). The germline V gene encodes CDR1 ENHRY and CDR2 SYGVKD. The ends were cut back, 0 bases at V and 7 bases at J, with 18 bases in the middle. The CDR3 covers 16 residues. The CDR3 reads CAISESAPTGSGGYTF. CDR3 in DNA: TGTGCCATCAGTGAGTCGGCCCCCACAGGGTCGGGTGGCTACACCTTC.

The chain joins TRBV4-1 to TRBJ2-2, with a weak D call TRBD1 (6 bases). Germline CDR1 and CDR2: MGHRA and YSYEKL. V was trimmed by 4 bases and J by 4 bases, leaving 10 bases between them. The CDR3 totals 14 residues. The CDR3 nucleotides are TGCGCCAGCAGCCGGGGGCCCTTCACCGGGGAGCTGTTTTTT. It is translated as CASSRGPFTGELFF.

The genes are TRBV2 and TRBJ1-3; 8 bases match TRBD1. Germline V gene lookup returns CDR1 SNHLY and CDR2 FYNNEI. V trimming: 7 bases; J trimming: 2 bases; junction bases outside the gene matches: 16. This CDR3 has 18 amino acids. The CDR3 region is CASNLSPQQGEAGNTIYF. Here the CDR3 DNA reads TGTGCCAGCAACCTATCCCCCCAACAGGGGGAGGCTGGAAACACCATATATTTT.

This clone was seen a handful of times. The rearrangement uses TRBV19 and TRBJ2-7; 9 bases fit TRBD1. With V trimmed by 3 bases and J by 2 bases, 2 bases remained unmatched. This CDR3 is built from 14 residues. CDR1 and CDR2 (germline): LNHDA, SQIVND (reference sequence). The CDR3 is CASSMNRGPYEQYF. The CDR3 bases are TGTGCCAGTAGTATGAACAGGGGGCCCTACGAGCAGTACTTC.

This chain joins TRBV5-4 and TRBJ2-1; D gene unclear. In germline, CDR1 is SGHNT, CDR2 YYREEE (reference sequence). CDR3 size: 16 residues. Trimming took 4 bases from V and 4 from J, leaving 18 bases between them. CDR3 DNA: TGTGCCAGCAGCCCCCTAAGCGCGATCGGGTACAATGAGCAGTTCTTC. Encoded protein: CASSPLSAIGYNEQFF.

The chain couples TRBV6-5 to TRBJ1-2; 7 bases are shared with TRBD1. Germline V CDR1 and CDR2: MNHEY, SVGAGI. The CDR3 covers 13 residues. After removal of 8 bases from V and 4 bases from J, the junction contained 7 bases not matched to a gene. CDR3 region: CASGEQGTYGYTF. In DNA, the CDR3 is TGTGCCAGCGGCGAACAGGGGACCTATGGCTACACCTTC.